The next 25 T cell receptor beta chains were all read from a single sample in a study of beta chain features in type 1 diabetes. TCRB transcripts that were expressed got sequenced, as all of the isolated RNA had been reverse transcribed. Profiling relied on immunoSEQ multiplex PCR, and the TCRdb table lists in-frame clones only, not all of them. In the table there are under 350,000 clones, around 7.8% of which are singletons. The source material was central memory CD4+ T cells from blood. The receptor set was obtained from a woman under 30 in good health.

V and J are TRBV7-3 and TRBJ2-3, with a weak D call TRBD2 (5 bases). There are 14 residues in the CDR3. Germline V gene data show CDR1 as SGHTA and CDR2 as FQGTGA. Trimming took off 5 bases at V and 4 bases at J, with 13 bases between the two ends. CDR3 in amino acids: CASSATRESDTQYF. CDR3 bases: TGTGCCAGCAGCGCAACTCGGGAATCAGATACGCAGTATTTT.

This clone has more than one count but fewer than ten. The chain combines TRBV19 with TRBJ1-1; tentative D call: TRBD1 (6 bases). V was trimmed by 6 bases and J by 8 bases, leaving 19 bases between them. CDR1 is LNHDA, CDR2 SQIVND, per germline (reference sequence). The CDR3 is 14 residues long. CDR3: CASRRGQNQDEAFF. The CDR3 nucleotides are TGTGCCAGTAGACGGGGGCAGAATCAGGACGAAGCTTTCTTT.

This clone was counted at least ten times. The chain links TRBV21-1 to TRBJ1-6; the D call of TRBD1 is as the table states it, not checked on the DNA. TRBV21-1 constitutes a pseudogene. This CDR3 spans 11 amino acids. The CDR3 spells CASRARTATHF. The CDR3 DNA follows: TGTGCCAGCAGGGCGAGGACAGCCACCCACTTT.

This clone was detected only a few times. The chain couples TRBV18 to TRBJ1-5; unclear D gene. V was trimmed by 5 bases and J by 1 base, leaving 9 bases between them. The CDR3 is 14 residues long. The V gene's germline CDR1 is KGHSH and CDR2 LQKENI. The CDR3 region has the DNA TGTGCCAGCTCAGGAGTTTCAAGCAATCAGCCCCAGCATTTT. This codes for CASSGVSSNQPQHF. Full variable domain (missing parts from reference TRBV18 and TRBJ1-5): NAGVMQNPRHLVRRRGQEARLRCSPMKGHSHVYWYRQLPEEGLKFMVYLQKENIIDESGMPKERFSAEFPKEGPSILRIQQVVRGDSAAYFCASSGVSSNQPQHFGDGTRLSIL.

This clone was picked up a small number of times. The rearrangement links TRBV30 to TRBJ1-2; D call uncertain. From germline, CDR1 is GTSNPN and CDR2 SVGIG (reference sequence). V was clipped by 1 base and J by 4 bases, with 10 bases between them. This CDR3 comprises 13 residues. The DNA of the CDR3 is TGTGCCTGGAGTGGACGGACCCTCTATGGCTACACCTTC. Its protein is CAWSGRTLYGYTF.

This clone was detected only a few times. The J gene is TRBJ2-3, the V gene TRBV7-7; 11 positions match TRBD1. J gave up 4 bases and V 4 bases, and 7 bases lay outside the gene matches. The CDR3 spans 16 residues. Germline values: CDR1 SSHAT, CDR2 FNYEAQ (reference sequence). In nucleotides, the CDR3 is TGTGCCAGCAGCTCTCTCGGGACAGGGGGTTCAGATACGCAGTATTTT. Translated: CASSSLGTGGSDTQYF.

The J gene is TRBJ1-2, the V gene TRBV6-1; 11 bases map to TRBD1. Germline V CDR1 and CDR2: MNHNS, SASEGT. With 8 bases clipped from V and 4 bases from J, the junction kept 9 bases outside the gene matches. This CDR3 spans 15 amino acids. The DNA for the CDR3 is TGTGCCAGCGAGGTATCTGGGACAGGGGGCTATGGCTACACCTTC. Its protein is CASEVSGTGGYGYTF.

This clone occurred a few times. The chain couples TRBV9 to TRBJ2-3, with 7 bases that match TRBD1. After removal of 0 bases from V and 5 bases from J, the junction contained 9 bases not matched to a gene. This CDR3 region has 16 residues. Germline CDR1 and CDR2: SGDLS and YYNGEE. The CDR3 reads CASSVATTGLGDTQYF. The CDR3 DNA follows: TGTGCCAGCAGCGTAGCTACGACAGGGTTAGGAGATACGCAGTATTTT.

V usage is TRBV7-2 and J usage is TRBJ2-5; D is unclear. Between the trimmed V and J ends, which lost 2 bases and 4 bases, there was a span of 17 bases. The CDR3 runs to 16 residues. Germline-derived CDR1 and CDR2 are SGHTA and FQGNSA. CDR3 coding DNA: TGTGCCAGCAGCTTACTGACCTTATCGGGCACAGAGACCCAGTACTTC. Its translation is CASSLLTLSGTETQYF.

CDR3 loop: CSVEGGRLYNEQFF. DNA of the CDR3: TGCAGCGTTGAAGGAGGGAGGCTTTACAATGAGCAGTTCTTC. This sequence joins TRBV29-1 and TRBJ2-1, with D possibly being TRBD2 (6 bases). V dropped 1 base and J dropped 4 bases, with 11 bases sitting between them. In germline, CDR1 is SQVTM, CDR2 ANQGSEA. The CDR3 is 14 residues long.

This clone was counted only a few times. The genes are TRBV7-2 and TRBJ2-1; a weak D match, TRBD1 (5 bases). Per the germline V gene, CDR1 is SGHTA and CDR2 is FQGNSA. This CDR3 has 15 residues. V was pared by 5 bases and J by 6 bases, with 17 bases between. The CDR3 region has the DNA TGTGCCAGCAGCCCCGTCAGGGTGCTTGTCAATGAGCAGTTCTTC. This sequence encodes CASSPVRVLVNEQFF.

This clone was seen a handful of times. Written as DNA, the CDR3 is TGTGCCAGCAGTCAACAGGGAGAAGGGACTGAAGCTTTCTTT. It translates to CASSQQGEGTEAFF. The rearrangement joins TRBV2 to TRBJ1-1; TRBD1 is a possible D gene (6 bases). Trimming left V 5 bases short and J 5 bases short, with 15 bases between. Germline V gene sequence: CDR1 SNHLY, CDR2 FYNNEI. The CDR3 has 14 residues.

V is TRBV9 and J is TRBJ1-6; 7 nucleotides agree with TRBD1. CDR1 and CDR2 (germline): SGDLS, YYNGEE. There are 18 residues in the CDR3. V shed 0 bases and J 15 bases; nucleotides not matched to a gene: 21. The CDR3, as DNA: TGTGCCAGCAGCGTAGAGCCATCTTGGGGGACAGATATGTTGGGCCTCCACTTT. It translates to CASSVEPSWGTDMLGLHF.

This sequence joins TRBV9 and TRBJ2-5; D possibly matches TRBD1 or TRBD2 (6 bases each). The CDR3 length is 17 residues. Per germline, CDR1 SGDLS and CDR2 YYNGEE. V lost 4 bases and J 5 bases, leaving 24 bases between the germline ends. This chain's CDR3 is CASSPRLGGWGWETQYF. The CDR3 nucleotides are TGTGCCAGCAGCCCCCGACTAGGGGGTTGGGGTTGGGAGACCCAGTACTTC.

The table lists this clone with a few counts. A far larger clone lies a single base away; this is likely a read error. The rearrangement joins TRBV5-4 to TRBJ2-1; D is undetermined. Trimming shortened V by 1 base and J by 1 base, and 9 bases separated the two germline ends. CDR1 is SGHNT and CDR2 is YYREEE in the germline V gene (reference sequence). This CDR3 contains 15 residues. CDR3 protein: CASSLQSASYNEQFF. The CDR3 DNA reads as TGTGCCAGCAGCTTGCAAAGCGCTTCCTACAATGAGCAGTTCTTC.

The chain employs TRBV6-6 and TRBJ1-5; D gene uncertain. The V end lost 6 bases, the J end lost 2 bases, and 11 bases lay between the germline ends. Germline lookup yields CDR1 MNHNY and CDR2 SVGAGI (reference sequence). This CDR3 is built from 14 residues. The CDR3 sequence: CASSRNGRNQPQHF. The CDR3 region has the DNA TGTGCCAGCAGCAGAAACGGTCGCAATCAGCCCCAGCATTTT.

As to this clone: Other DNA sequences from this sample encode an identical CDR3 as well. The V and J genes are TRBV27 and TRBJ2-7; D unresolved. V lost 2 bases and J lost 4, with 18 bases in between. Per the germline V gene, CDR1 is MNHEY and CDR2 is SMNVEV (reference sequence). The CDR3 loop spans 16 amino acids. CDR3 region: CASSLTRLAAEYEQYF. CDR3 sequence (DNA): TGTGCCAGCAGTTTAACGCGGCTGGCGGCAGAGTACGAGCAGTACTTC.

There are a few counts of this clone. This likely stems from a read error, as it lies one base from a far larger clone. The chain uses TRBV28 and TRBJ2-7; D possibly matches TRBD1 or TRBD2 (6 bases each). The CDR3 is 11 residues long. Germline-derived CDR1 and CDR2 are MDHEN and SYDVKM. Trimming removed 10 bases at V and 7 bases at J, with 14 bases between. CDR3 sequence: CATQRGAEQYF. In DNA form, the CDR3 reads TGTGCCACCCAGAGGGGGGCTGAGCAGTACTTC.

In nucleotides, the CDR3 is TGTGCCAGCAGCTTCTTGGCCCAGGGAGATAACACTGAAGCTTTCTTT. Translated, it gives CASSFLAQGDNTEAFF. The rearrangement uses TRBV5-4 and TRBJ1-1, with D possibly being TRBD1 (5 bases). Trimming removed 2 bases from V and 2 bases from J, with 16 bases in between. This CDR3 contains 16 residues. The germline CDR1 and CDR2 sequences are SGHNT and YYREEE (reference sequence).

The CDR3 sequence is CASSLLQDTEAFF. In DNA form, the CDR3 reads TGTGCCAGCAGCTTACTCCAGGACACTGAAGCTTTCTTT. The rearrangement links TRBV7-2 to TRBJ1-1; the D is unclear. Germline V gene sequence: CDR1 SGHTA, CDR2 FQGNSA. The CDR3 is made up of 13 amino acids. Trimming cost V 2 bases and J 3 bases, with 7 bases left between them.

V is TRBV6-6 and J is TRBJ2-1, with D uncertain. Germline CDR1 and CDR2: MNHNY and SVGAGI (reference sequence). The CDR3 is made up of 12 amino acids. The V end lost 5 bases, the J end lost 10 bases, and 12 bases lay between the germline ends. The CDR3 here is CASSPRHKEQFF. Written as DNA, the CDR3 is TGTGCCAGCAGTCCTCGACATAAGGAGCAGTTCTTC.

This clone was counted a few times. The V call is TRBV9, the J call TRBJ2-2; a possible D gene is TRBD2 (6 bases). The CDR3 totals 15 residues. Germline V CDR1 and CDR2: SGDLS, YYNGEE. V dropped 0 bases and J dropped 8 bases, with 14 bases sitting between them. The CDR3 nucleotides are TGTGCCAGCAGCGTAGAGGGGACTGCTCGGGGGGAGCTGTTTTTT. Protein: CASSVEGTARGELFF.

This clone was seen a few times. The rearrangement joins TRBV11-2 to TRBJ2-2, with TRBD2 identical over 9 bases. Germline values: CDR1 SGHAT, CDR2 FQNNGV. Losses at the gene ends were 3 bases for V and 0 bases for J; bases not matched to a gene: 2. The CDR3 has 16 amino acids. CDR3: CASSFASGTNTGELFF. The CDR3 DNA follows: TGTGCCAGCAGCTTCGCTAGCGGGACGAACACCGGGGAGCTGTTTTTT.

This sequence joins TRBV19 and TRBJ2-3, with TRBD2 as a possible D gene (7 bases). The length of the CDR3 is 14 residues. V lost 3 bases to trimming and J lost 1 base, with 8 bases between them. Per germline, CDR1 LNHDA and CDR2 SQIVND (reference sequence). Here the CDR3 reads CASSIGGRTDTQYF. The CDR3 DNA follows: TGTGCCAGTAGTATCGGGGGGCGCACAGATACGCAGTATTTT.

The table lists this clone with many counts. V gene TRBV19 combines with J gene TRBJ2-7; D not certain. Germline V lookup: CDR1 LNHDA, CDR2 SQIVND (reference sequence). The V and J ends lost 3 bases and 1 base respectively, with 13 bases between them. The length of the CDR3 is 15 residues. CDR3 sequence reads: CASSIVLAASYEQYF. The DNA for the CDR3 is TGTGCCAGTAGTATCGTCCTCGCGGCTTCCTACGAGCAGTACTTC.